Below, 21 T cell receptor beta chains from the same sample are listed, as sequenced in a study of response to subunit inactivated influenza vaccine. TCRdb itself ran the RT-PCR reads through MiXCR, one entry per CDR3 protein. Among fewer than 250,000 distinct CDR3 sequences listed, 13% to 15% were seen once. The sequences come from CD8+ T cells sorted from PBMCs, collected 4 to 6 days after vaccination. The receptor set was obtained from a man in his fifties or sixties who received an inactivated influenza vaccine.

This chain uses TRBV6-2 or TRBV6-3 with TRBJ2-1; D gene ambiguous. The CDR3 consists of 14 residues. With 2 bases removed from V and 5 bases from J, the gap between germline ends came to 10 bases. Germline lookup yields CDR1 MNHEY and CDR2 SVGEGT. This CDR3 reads CASSYVVTNNEQFF. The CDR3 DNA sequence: TGTGCCAGCAGTTACGTAGTAACTAACAATGAGCAGTTCTTC.

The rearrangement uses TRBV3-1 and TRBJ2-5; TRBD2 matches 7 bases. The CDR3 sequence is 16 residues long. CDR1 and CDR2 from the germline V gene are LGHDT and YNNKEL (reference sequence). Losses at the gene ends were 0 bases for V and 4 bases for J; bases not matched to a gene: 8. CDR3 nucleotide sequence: TGTGCCAGCAGCCAAGAATCTTCAGGCGGGGGAGAGACCCAGTACTTC. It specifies CASSQESSGGGETQYF.

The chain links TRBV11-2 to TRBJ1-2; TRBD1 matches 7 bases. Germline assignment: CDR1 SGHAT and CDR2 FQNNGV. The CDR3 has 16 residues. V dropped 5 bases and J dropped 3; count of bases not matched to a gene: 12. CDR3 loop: CASSAEPTGLYYGYTF. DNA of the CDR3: TGTGCCAGCAGCGCCGAACCGACAGGGTTATACTATGGCTACACCTTC.

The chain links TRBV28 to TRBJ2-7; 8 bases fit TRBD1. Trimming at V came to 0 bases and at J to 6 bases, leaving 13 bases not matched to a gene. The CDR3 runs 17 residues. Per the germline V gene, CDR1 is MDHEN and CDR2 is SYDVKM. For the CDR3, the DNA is TGTGCCAGCAGTTTATGGACAGGGGATTCCCGAGCCAGCGAGCAGTACTTC. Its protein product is CASSLWTGDSRASEQYF. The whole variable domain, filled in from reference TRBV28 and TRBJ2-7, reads DVKVTQSSRYLVKRTGEKVFLECVQDMDHENMFWYRQDPGLGLRLIYFSYDVKMKEKGDIPEGYSVSREKKERFSLILESASTNQTSMYLCASSLWTGDSRASEQYFGPGTRLTVT.

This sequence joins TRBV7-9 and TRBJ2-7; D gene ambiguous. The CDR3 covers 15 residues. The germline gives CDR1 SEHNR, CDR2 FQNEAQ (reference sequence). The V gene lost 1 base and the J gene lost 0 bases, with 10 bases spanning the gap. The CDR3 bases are TGTGCCAGCAGCTTAGGGGTCGGCACCTCCTACGAGCAGTACTTC. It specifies CASSLGVGTSYEQYF.

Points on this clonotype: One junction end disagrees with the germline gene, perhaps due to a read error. CDR3 coding DNA: TGTGCCAGCAGTTTACCGGGACAGGGGACTACCGGAGAGCTGTTTTTT. It translates to CASSLPGQGTTGELFF. The chain recombines TRBV6-2 or TRBV6-3 with TRBJ2-2; 10 bases align to TRBD1. Germline values: CDR1 MNHEY, CDR2 SVGEGT. CDR3 length: 16 residues.

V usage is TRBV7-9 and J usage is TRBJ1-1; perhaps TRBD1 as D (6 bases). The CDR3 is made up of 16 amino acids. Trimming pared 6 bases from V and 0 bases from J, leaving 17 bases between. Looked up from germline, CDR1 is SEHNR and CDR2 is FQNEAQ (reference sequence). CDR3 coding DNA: TGTGCCAGCAGGGGTAACAGGGCTAAGATGAACACTGAAGCTTTCTTT. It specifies CASRGNRAKMNTEAFF.

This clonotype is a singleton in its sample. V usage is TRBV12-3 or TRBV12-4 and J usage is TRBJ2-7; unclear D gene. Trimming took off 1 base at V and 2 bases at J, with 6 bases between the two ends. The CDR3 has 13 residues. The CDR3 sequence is CASSLVLTYEQYF. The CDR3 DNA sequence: TGTGCCAGCAGTTTAGTGTTGACCTACGAGCAGTACTTC.

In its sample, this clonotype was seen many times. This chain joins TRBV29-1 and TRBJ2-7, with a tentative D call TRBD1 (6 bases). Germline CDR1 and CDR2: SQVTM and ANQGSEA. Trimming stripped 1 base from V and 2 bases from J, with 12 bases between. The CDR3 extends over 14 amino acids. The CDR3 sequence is CSVEVPGVTYEQYF. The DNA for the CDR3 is TGCAGCGTTGAAGTCCCAGGGGTAACCTACGAGCAGTACTTC.

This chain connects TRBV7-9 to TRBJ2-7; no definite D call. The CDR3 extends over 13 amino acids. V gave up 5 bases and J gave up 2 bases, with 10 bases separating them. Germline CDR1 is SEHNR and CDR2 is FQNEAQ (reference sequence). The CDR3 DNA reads TGTGCCAGCAGCGGTGACACGACCTACGAGCAGTACTTC. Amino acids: CASSGDTTYEQYF.

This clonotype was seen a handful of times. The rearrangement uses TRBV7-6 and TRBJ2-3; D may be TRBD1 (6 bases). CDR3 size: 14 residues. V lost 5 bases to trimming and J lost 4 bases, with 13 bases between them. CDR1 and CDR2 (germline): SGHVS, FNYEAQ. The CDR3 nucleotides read TGTGCCAGCAGCCTCGAACAGGGTTCAGATACGCAGTATTTT. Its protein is CASSLEQGSDTQYF.

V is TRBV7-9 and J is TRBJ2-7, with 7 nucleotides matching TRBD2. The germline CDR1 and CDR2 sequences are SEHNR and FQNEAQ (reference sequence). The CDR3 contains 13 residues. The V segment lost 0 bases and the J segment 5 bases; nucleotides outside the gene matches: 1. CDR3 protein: CASSLAGRDEQYF. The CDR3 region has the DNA TGTGCCAGCAGCTTAGCAGGGAGGGACGAGCAGTACTTC.

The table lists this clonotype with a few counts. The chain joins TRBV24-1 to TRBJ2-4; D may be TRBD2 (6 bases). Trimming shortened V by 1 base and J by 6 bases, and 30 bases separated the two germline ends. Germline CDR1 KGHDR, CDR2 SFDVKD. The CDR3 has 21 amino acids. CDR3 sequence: CATSDLYAGSSIPPIRNIQYF. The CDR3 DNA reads TGTGCCACCAGTGATTTATACGCGGGATCGAGTATTCCGCCTATAAGAAACATTCAGTACTTC.

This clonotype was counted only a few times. As DNA, the CDR3 is TGTGCCAGATCGACCCCGAGCTCCTACAATGAGCAGTTCTTC. It specifies CARSTPSSYNEQFF. This chain links TRBV2 with TRBJ2-1; D gene ambiguous. Trimming took 9 bases from V and 0 from J, leaving 12 bases between them. Germline V lookup: CDR1 SNHLY, CDR2 FYNNEI. This CDR3 has 14 residues.

The CDR3: CASSSPTSGSNTQYF. The CDR3 DNA is TGTGCCAGCAGCTCCCCGACTAGCGGGAGTAATACGCAGTATTTT. The rearrangement uses TRBV7-6 and TRBJ2-3; 12 positions agree with TRBD2. J lost 7 bases, V lost 4 bases, and 6 bases had no gene match. There are 15 residues in the CDR3. Germline loops: CDR1 SGHVS, CDR2 FNYEAQ.

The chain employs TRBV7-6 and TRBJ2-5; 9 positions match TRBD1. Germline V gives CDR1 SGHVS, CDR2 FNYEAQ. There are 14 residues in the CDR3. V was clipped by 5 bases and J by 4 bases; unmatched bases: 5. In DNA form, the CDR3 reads TGTGCCAGCAGCGGACAGGGGTTCGGAGAGACCCAGTACTTC. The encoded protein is CASSGQGFGETQYF.

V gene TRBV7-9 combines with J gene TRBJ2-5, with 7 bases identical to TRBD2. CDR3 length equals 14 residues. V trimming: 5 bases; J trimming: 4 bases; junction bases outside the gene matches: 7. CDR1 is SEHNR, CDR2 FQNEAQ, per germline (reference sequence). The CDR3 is CASSLYGLGETQYF. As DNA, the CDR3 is TGTGCCAGCAGCCTATACGGACTAGGAGAGACCCAGTACTTC.

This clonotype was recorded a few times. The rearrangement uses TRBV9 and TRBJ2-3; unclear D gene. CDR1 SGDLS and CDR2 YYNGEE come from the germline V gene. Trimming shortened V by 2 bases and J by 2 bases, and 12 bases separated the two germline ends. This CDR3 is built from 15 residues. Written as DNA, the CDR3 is TGTGCCAGCAGCGTTGTGAGTGATCTCACAGATACGCAGTATTTT. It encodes CASSVVSDLTDTQYF.

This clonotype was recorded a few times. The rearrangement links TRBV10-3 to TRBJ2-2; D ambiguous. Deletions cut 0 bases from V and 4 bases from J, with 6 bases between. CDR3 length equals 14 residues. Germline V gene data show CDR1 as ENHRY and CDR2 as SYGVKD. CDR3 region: CAISESQVTGELFF. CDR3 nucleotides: TGTGCCATCAGTGAGTCGCAGGTCACCGGGGAGCTGTTTTTT.

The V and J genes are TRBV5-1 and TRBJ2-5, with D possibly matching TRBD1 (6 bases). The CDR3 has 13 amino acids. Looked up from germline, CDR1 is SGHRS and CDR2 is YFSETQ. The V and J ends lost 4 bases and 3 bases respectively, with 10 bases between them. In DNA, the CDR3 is TGCGCCAGCAGCCCGGACAGAGAAGAGACCCAGTACTTC. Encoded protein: CASSPDREETQYF.

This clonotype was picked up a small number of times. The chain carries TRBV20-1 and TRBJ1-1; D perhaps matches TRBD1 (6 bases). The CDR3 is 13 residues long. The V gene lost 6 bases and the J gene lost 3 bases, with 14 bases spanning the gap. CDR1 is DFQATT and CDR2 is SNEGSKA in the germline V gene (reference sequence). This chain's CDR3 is CSAKGGGDTEAFF. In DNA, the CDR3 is TGCAGTGCCAAAGGAGGGGGGGACACTGAAGCTTTCTTT.